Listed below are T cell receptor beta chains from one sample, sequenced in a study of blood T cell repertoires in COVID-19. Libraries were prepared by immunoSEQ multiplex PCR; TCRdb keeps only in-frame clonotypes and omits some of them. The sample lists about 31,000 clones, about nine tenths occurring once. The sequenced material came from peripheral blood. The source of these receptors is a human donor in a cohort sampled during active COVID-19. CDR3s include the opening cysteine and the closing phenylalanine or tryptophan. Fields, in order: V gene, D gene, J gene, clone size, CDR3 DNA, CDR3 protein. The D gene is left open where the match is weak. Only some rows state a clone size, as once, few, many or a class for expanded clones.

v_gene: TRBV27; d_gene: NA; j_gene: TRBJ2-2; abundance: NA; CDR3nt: TGTGCCAGCAGTTTATTTCGGGGCACCGGGGAGCTGTTTTTT; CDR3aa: CASSLFRGTGELFF
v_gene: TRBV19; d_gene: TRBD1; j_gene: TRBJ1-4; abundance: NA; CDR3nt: TGTGCCAGTACCCAAAGGGACAGAAATTATGAAAAACTGTTTTTT; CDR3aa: CASTQRDRNYEKLFF
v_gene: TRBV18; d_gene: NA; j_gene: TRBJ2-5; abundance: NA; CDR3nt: TGTGCCAGCTCAACCCGGACGGGAAACCAAGAGACCCAGTACTTC; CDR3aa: CASSTRTGNQETQYF
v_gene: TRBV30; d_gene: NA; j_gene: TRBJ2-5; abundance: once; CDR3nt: TGTGCCTGGAGTGTAGGAGTTTTACGCAAAGAGACCCAGTACTTC; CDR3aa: CAWSVGVLRKETQYF
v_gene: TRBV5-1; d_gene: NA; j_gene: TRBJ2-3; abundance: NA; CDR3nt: TGCGCCAGCAGCCTCCAATTAACTGATACGCAGTATTTT; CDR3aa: CASSLQLTDTQYF
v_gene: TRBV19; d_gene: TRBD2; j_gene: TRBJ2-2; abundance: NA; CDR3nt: TGTGCCAGTAGTATGATCGGGGGGGCCGGAGGGACCGGGGAGCTGTTTTTT; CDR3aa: CASSMIGGAGGTGELFF
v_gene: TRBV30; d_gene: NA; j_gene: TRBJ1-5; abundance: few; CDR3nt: TGTGCCTGGAGTCAGGGTTCTTCCCGGAATCAGCCCCAGCATTTT; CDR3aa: CAWSQGSSRNQPQHF
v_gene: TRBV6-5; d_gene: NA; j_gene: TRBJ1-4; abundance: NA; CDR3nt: TGTGCCAGCAGTTACTCGACAGTCCCAACTAATGAAAAACTGTTTTTT; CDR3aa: CASSYSTVPTNEKLFF
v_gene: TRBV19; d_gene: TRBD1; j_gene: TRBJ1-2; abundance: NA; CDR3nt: TGTGCCAGTAGTACCCGACAGGGATCGGTTAACTATGGCTACACCTTC; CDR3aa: CASSTRQGSVNYGYTF
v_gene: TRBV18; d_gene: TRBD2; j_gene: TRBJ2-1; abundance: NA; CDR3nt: TGTGCCAGCTCATCGTCCACGGGGGGGCAGTGGTTCTTC; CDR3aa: CASSSSTGGQWFF
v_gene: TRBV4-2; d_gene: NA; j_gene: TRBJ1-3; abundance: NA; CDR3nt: TGTGCCAGCAGCCAAGATGCCCCACGGTCTGGAAACACCATATATTTT; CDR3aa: CASSQDAPRSGNTIYF
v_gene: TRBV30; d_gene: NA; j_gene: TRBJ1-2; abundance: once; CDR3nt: TGTGCCTGGAGTGTTATTACCGGGAACTATGGCTACACCTTC; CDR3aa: CAWSVITGNYGYTF
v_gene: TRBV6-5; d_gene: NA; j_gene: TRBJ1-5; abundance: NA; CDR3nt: TGTGCCAGCAGTTACTCGAGAAGTCTCTCTACCCAGCATTTT; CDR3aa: CASSYSRSLSTQHF
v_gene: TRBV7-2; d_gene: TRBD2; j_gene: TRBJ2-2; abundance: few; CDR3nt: TGTGCCAGCAGCTTGGGACTAGCGAACACCGGGGAGCTGTTTTTT; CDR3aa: CASSLGLANTGELFF
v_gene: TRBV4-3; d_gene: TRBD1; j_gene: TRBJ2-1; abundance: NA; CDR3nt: TGCGCCAGCAGCCAGCTACTACAGGGGGCAGAAAATGAGCAGTTCTTC; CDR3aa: CASSQLLQGAENEQFF
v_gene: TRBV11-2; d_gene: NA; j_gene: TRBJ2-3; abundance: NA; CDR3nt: TGTGCCAGCAGCTTAGAGCGGGGACGCACAGATACGCAGTATTTT; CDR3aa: CASSLERGRTDTQYF
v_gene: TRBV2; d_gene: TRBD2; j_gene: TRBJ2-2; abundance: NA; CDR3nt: TGTGCCAGCAGTCAGCGGGACGGCACCGGGGAGCTGTTTTTT; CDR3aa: CASSQRDGTGELFF
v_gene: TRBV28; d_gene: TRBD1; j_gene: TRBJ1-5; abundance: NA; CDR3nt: TGTGCCAGCAGTTTACCTGGGACAGACAATCAGCCCCAGCATTTT; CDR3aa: CASSLPGTDNQPQHF
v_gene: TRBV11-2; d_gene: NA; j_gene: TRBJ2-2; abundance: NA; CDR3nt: TGTGCCAGCAGCCTGACAGTTAACACCGGGGAGCTGTTTTTT; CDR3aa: CASSLTVNTGELFF
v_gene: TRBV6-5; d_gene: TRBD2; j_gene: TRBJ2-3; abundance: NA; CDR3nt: TGTGCCAGCAGCCTGGGACTAGCGAGCACAGATACGCAGTATTTT; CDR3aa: CASSLGLASTDTQYF
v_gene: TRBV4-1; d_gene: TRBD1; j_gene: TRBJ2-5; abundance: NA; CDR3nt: TGCGCCAGCAGACAAACCGGGACAGGACCAGAGACCCAGTACTTC; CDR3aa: CASRQTGTGPETQYF
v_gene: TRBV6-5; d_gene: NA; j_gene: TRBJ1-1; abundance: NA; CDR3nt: TGTGCCAGCAGTTACTCGACAGGATTAAGCACTGAAGCTTTCTTT; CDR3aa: CASSYSTGLSTEAFF
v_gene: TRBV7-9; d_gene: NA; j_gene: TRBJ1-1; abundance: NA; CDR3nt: TGTGCCAGCAGCTTAGATCCAGGGGCAGCTTTCTTT; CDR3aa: CASSLDPGAAFF
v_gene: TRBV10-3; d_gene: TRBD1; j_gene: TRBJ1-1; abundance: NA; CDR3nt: TGTGCCATCAGTGAGTCAAGAACCCACAAAGACAGGGGGCAAAGACGGAACACTGAAGCTTTCTTT; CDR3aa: CAISESRTHKDRGQRRNTEAFF
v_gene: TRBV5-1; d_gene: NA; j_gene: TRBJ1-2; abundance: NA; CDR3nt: TGCGCCAGCAGCCCCTCGGGGGGTGGTTTAAGTGGCTACACCTTC; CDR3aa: CASSPSGGGLSGYTF